This TCR beta chain comes out of a study of technical replicates of blood from several donors. Some clones are missing from TCRdb's copy, which holds only in-frame ones; the method was immunoSEQ multiplex PCR. Among approximately 81,000 clones listed, approximately 94% were seen once. CDR3 length: 13 residues. Trimming cost V 5 bases and J 8 bases, with 13 bases left between them. CDR1 is LNHDA and CDR2 is SQIVND in the germline V gene (reference sequence). The V and J genes are TRBV19 and TRBJ2-1, with D possibly matching TRBD2 (5 bases). Sequenced sample: T cells isolated from PBMCs. The sequence came from a human donor in good health. DNA of the CDR3: TGTGCCAGTAGTTTCCGACTGGACTATGAGCAGTTCTTC. Amino acids: CASSFRLDYEQFF.